The source of this T cell receptor (beta chain) is a study of cytomegalovirus exposure and HLA in healthy donors. V lost 6 bases, J lost 4 bases, and 3 bases stayed unmatched. Germline V gene lookup returns CDR1 LNHDA and CDR2 SQIVND (reference sequence). This CDR3 has 13 amino acids. The study, taken as a whole, reports: For cytomegalovirus status, the classifier reportedly gave diagnoses with high specificity and sensitivity. The study put 150 or so TCR beta chains on its list as cytomegalovirus-associated.

Clones were sequenced by immunoSEQ multiplex PCR, and TCRdb holds only the in-frame ones, with some missing. The sample includes about 140,000 clones, approximately 86% of them seen just once. With regard to this clone: Its antigen is still unknown.

The sequencing input was PBMCs. The receptor was isolated from a man aged 18 to 30 in good health and CMV-seropositive. The chain recombines TRBV19 with TRBJ2-7; TRBD2 matches 10 bases. The CDR3 bases are TGTGCCAGTAGAGGTAGCGGGGGGTACGAGCAGTACTTC. Its translation: CASRGSGGYEQYF. The entire variable domain, with the rest obtained from reference TRBV19 and TRBJ2-7, is as follows: DGGITQSPKYLFRKEGQNVTLSCEQNLNHDAMYWYRQDPGQGLRLIYYSQIVNDFQKGDIAEGYSVSREKKESFPLTVTSAQKNPTAFYLCASRGSGGYEQYFGPGTRLTVT.